This TCR beta chain was found in a study of OX40 agonist ivuxolimab in advanced cancers. Study observations and caveats: The study observed clonal expansion of CD4+ and CD8+ blood T cells by week 6 at 0.1 to 3.0 mg/kg.

Germline values: CDR1 LNHDA, CDR2 SQIVND (reference sequence). V gave up 3 bases and J gave up 1 base, with 12 bases separating them. The CDR3 has 15 amino acids. Remarks on this clone: Its target is unknown.

The method was immunoSEQ multiplex PCR; TCRdb's version includes in-frame clones alone and lacks a portion of them. This sample has some 62,000 clones, with roughly nine tenths found just once. This sample comprised CD4+ or CD8+ T cells sorted from blood, obtained in a trial of the OX40 agonist ivuxolimab. This receptor was identified in an adult with an advanced solid tumor such as melanoma, head and neck, liver or kidney cancer. The chain uses TRBV19 and TRBJ2-5; D is ambiguous. The CDR3 sequence: CASSINSLTQETQYF. CDR3 in DNA: TGTGCCAGTAGTATTAACTCCCTTACCCAAGAGACCCAGTACTTC.